A single sample gave rise to the 15 T cell receptor beta chains below, sequenced in a study of CD8 T cells in ankylosing spondylitis (dated by TCRdb to about 2017). These TCRs' antigens remain unknown. The research as a whole found: Blood from ankylosing spondylitis patients appeared to be characterized by a TCR beta motif made up of several highly homologous amino acid variants.

Libraries were prepared through 5' RACE. The sample was run on an Illumina HiSeq 2500. Clones were called with MiXCR by TCRdb after fastp trimmed the public reads at Q25, and only in-frame beta chains were retained. Each record represents a unique CDR3 protein, reported with the most common genes and DNA among its rows. The sample table shows approximately 550,000 distinct CDR3 sequences, and about 13% are seen once. Of the sample, approximately 6.3% falls within the top ten clones. Sequencing was performed on blood, either unsorted or a sorted T cell fraction (not recorded which). The source is a male donor with ankylosing spondylitis.

The chain uses TRBV6-1 and TRBJ2-2, with D possibly being TRBD1 (6 bases). V lost 2 bases, J lost 2 bases, and 9 bases lay in between. Germline lookup yields CDR1 MNHNS and CDR2 SASEGT. This CDR3 region has 15 residues. CDR3 amino acids: CASSETRGNTGELFF. CDR3 DNA sequence: TGTGCCAGCAGTGAAACCAGGGGCAACACCGGGGAGCTGTTTTTT.

The chain is built from TRBV5-1 and TRBJ1-2, with TRBD1 matching over 7 bases. The CDR3 runs to 13 residues. CDR1 and CDR2 (germline): SGHRS, YFSETQ. V gave up 4 bases and J gave up 7 bases; unmatched junction bases: 7. The chain's CDR3 is CASSPGTEVGYTF. The CDR3 nucleotides are TGCGCCAGCAGCCCCGGGACAGAGGTTGGCTACACCTTC. The full variable domain, rest sourced from reference TRBV5-1 and TRBJ1-2, is KAGVTQTPRYLIKTRGQQVTLSCSPISGHRSVSWYQQTPGQGLQFLFEYFSETQRNKGNFPGRFSGRQFSNSRSEMNVSTLELGDSALYLCASSPGTEVGYTFGSGTRLTVV.

This sequence joins TRBV5-1 and TRBJ2-1; TRBD2 agrees at 10 bases. V lost 2 bases and J lost 6; bases outside the gene matches: 11. Germline CDR1 reads SGHRS; CDR2 reads YFSETQ. The CDR3 runs to 17 residues. The CDR3 is CASSFGPSGSSANEQFF. The CDR3 DNA reads TGCGCCAGCAGCTTTGGGCCTAGCGGGAGTTCAGCCAATGAGCAGTTCTTC. The variable domain in full, with the rest retrieved from reference TRBV5-1 and TRBJ2-1, is KAGVTQTPRYLIKTRGQQVTLSCSPISGHRSVSWYQQTPGQGLQFLFEYFSETQRNKGNFPGRFSGRQFSNSRSEMNVSTLELGDSALYLCASSFGPSGSSANEQFFGPGTRLTVL.

This clonotype was detected only a few times. The V call is TRBV20-1, the J call TRBJ2-7, with a tentative D call TRBD2 (5 bases). The CDR3 has 13 residues. V gave up 3 bases and J gave up 3 bases, with 12 bases separating them. Germline values: CDR1 DFQATT, CDR2 SNEGSKA (reference sequence). CDR3 coding DNA: TGCAGTGCTAGGTCCCGGACTGGCTACGAGCAGTACTTC. This encodes CSARSRTGYEQYF.

This clonotype was counted between two and nine times. The chain employs TRBV3-1 and TRBJ2-7; D tentatively fits TRBD1 or TRBD2 (5 bases each). The CDR3 is made up of 13 amino acids. Trimming took 0 bases from V and 5 from J, leaving 8 bases between them. Germline CDR1 LGHDT, CDR2 YNNKEL (reference sequence). CDR3: CASSQDRGDEQYF. As DNA, the CDR3 is TGTGCCAGCAGCCAAGATCGGGGCGACGAGCAGTACTTC.

The rearrangement uses TRBV2 and TRBJ2-7, with D possibly matching TRBD2 (6 bases). With 6 bases removed from V and 3 bases from J, the gap between germline ends came to 15 bases. Germline values: CDR1 SNHLY, CDR2 FYNNEI. There are 14 residues in the CDR3. This chain's CDR3 is CASRRGGTIYEQYF. The CDR3 DNA reads TGTGCCAGCAGGAGGGGCGGGACGATCTACGAGCAGTACTTC.

The chain employs TRBV24-1 and TRBJ2-3; weak D call: TRBD1 (6 bases). The ends were cut back, 6 bases at V and 0 bases at J, with 15 bases in the middle. The CDR3 is made up of 16 amino acids. Germline lookup yields CDR1 KGHDR and CDR2 SFDVKD. The CDR3 region has the DNA TGTGCCACCAGTTCCCGGACAGACACTAGCACAGATACGCAGTATTTT. Amino acids: CATSSRTDTSTDTQYF.

The chain recombines TRBV6-6 with TRBJ2-7; D uncertain. Germline CDR1 MNHNY, CDR2 SVGAGI (reference sequence). V lost 2 bases, J lost 3 bases, and 8 bases lay in between. CDR3 length: 13 residues. CDR3 residues: CASSYEYLYEQYF. The CDR3 nucleotides are TGTGCCAGCAGTTACGAGTACCTCTACGAGCAGTACTTC.

This clonotype was detected only a few times. The chain joins TRBV7-8 to TRBJ1-2; D is uncertain. The CDR3 contains 13 residues. Trimming removed 7 bases at V and 4 bases at J, with 13 bases between. Germline V gene sequence: CDR1 SGHVS, CDR2 FQNEAQ. In DNA, the CDR3 is TGTGCCAGCACTTGGCGGGGTAGCTATGGCTACACCTTC. It translates to CASTWRGSYGYTF.

This clonotype was picked up many times. The chain uses TRBV9 and TRBJ2-6; D call uncertain. V was clipped by 0 bases and J by 0 bases, with 7 bases between them. This CDR3 has 16 residues. Germline CDR1 reads SGDLS; CDR2 reads YYNGEE. In DNA form, the CDR3 reads TGTGCCAGCAGCGTAGCTTCCTCCTCTGGGGCCAACGTCCTGACTTTC. Translation gives CASSVASSSGANVLTF.

The gene calls are TRBV6-1 and TRBJ1-1, with D perhaps TRBD1 (6 bases). V was clipped by 3 bases and J by 5 bases, with 13 bases between them. This CDR3 is 14 amino acids long. CDR1 MNHNS and CDR2 SASEGT come from the germline V gene. CDR3 DNA: TGTGCCAGCAGTGATCGTCAGGGGAGAACTGAAGCTTTCTTT. It yields the protein CASSDRQGRTEAFF.

This chain links TRBV7-9 with TRBJ2-1, with D possibly TRBD2 on 6 matching bases. Germline lookup yields CDR1 SEHNR and CDR2 FQNEAQ (reference sequence). This CDR3 is built from 14 residues. V was clipped by 2 bases and J by 4 bases, with 9 bases between them. CDR3 sequence: CASSLTSRYNEQFF. The CDR3 nucleotides are TGTGCCAGCAGCTTAACTAGCAGATACAATGAGCAGTTCTTC.

The chain is built from TRBV5-1 and TRBJ1-1; TRBD1 is a possible D gene (6 bases). This CDR3 has 12 residues. The germline V and J ends were trimmed by 4 bases and 9 bases, with 13 bases remaining between them. Germline assignment: CDR1 SGHRS and CDR2 YFSETQ. The CDR3 coding sequence is TGCGCCAGCAGCCTGGGGGGCAAGAAAGCTTTCTTT. Its protein product is CASSLGGKKAFF.

V gene TRBV18 combines with J gene TRBJ2-5; 9 bases agree with TRBD2. V lost 0 bases and J lost 4; bases outside the gene matches: 0. Germline lookup yields CDR1 KGHSH and CDR2 LQKENI. The CDR3 runs to 14 residues. The chain's CDR3 is CASSPPGLAETQYF. DNA for the CDR3: TGTGCCAGCTCACCACCGGGACTAGCAGAGACCCAGTACTTC.

The V gene is TRBV29-1, the J gene TRBJ2-2, with 7 positions matching TRBD2. Germline lookup yields CDR1 SQVTM and CDR2 ANQGSEA. J lost 4 bases, V lost 4 bases, and 6 bases had no gene match. This CDR3 is 14 amino acids long. The CDR3 DNA sequence: TGCAGCGTTGCAGGGAGGGAGGGCACCGGGGAGCTGTTTTTT. Its translation: CSVAGREGTGELFF.